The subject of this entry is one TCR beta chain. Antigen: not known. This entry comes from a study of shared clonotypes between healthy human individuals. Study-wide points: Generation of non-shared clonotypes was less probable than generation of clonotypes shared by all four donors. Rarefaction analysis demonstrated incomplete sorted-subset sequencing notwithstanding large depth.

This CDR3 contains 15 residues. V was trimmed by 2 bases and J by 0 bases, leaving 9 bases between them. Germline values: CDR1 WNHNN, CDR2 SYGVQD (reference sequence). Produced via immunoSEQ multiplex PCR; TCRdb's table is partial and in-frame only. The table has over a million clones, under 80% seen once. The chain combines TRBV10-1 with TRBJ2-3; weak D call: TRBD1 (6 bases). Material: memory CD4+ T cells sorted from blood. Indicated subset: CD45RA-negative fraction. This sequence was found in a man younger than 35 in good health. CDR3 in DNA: TGCGCCAGCAGTGAGCGGACAGCTAGCACAGATACGCAGTATTTT. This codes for CASSERTASTDTQYF.